The clone carrying this TCR beta chain was counted at least ten times. The antigen is not known. This entry comes from a study of CD8 T cells in ankylosing spondylitis. V lost 4 bases, J lost 1 base, and 8 bases stayed unmatched. Germline V gene data show CDR1 as SEHNR and CDR2 as FQNEAQ (reference sequence). The CDR3 is 17 residues long. Study-level results: Several highly homologous variants formed a TCR beta motif that appeared characteristic of ankylosing spondylitis blood. Some of the motif variants had earlier been found in reactive arthritis patients' fluid and blood. According to the report, clones linked to the disease were significantly enriched in matched synovial fluid samples taken from ankylosing spondylitis patients.

Library preparation for TCR beta used quantitative 5'-RACE with molecular barcodes. From the 5' RACE reads, TCRdb called clonotypes with MiXCR, one entry per CDR3 protein. In the table there are more than 400,000 distinct CDR3 sequences, about 5.2% of which are singletons. The rearrangement joins TRBV7-9 to TRBJ2-1, with 9 bases that match TRBD2. The specimen sequenced was blood, either unsorted or a sorted T cell fraction (not recorded which). This TCR was recovered from a male donor with ankylosing spondylitis. CDR3 DNA sequence: TGTGCCAGCAGCTCCCTGCGGGAGGGCAATTCCTACAATGAGCAGTTCTTC. Encoded protein: CASSSLREGNSYNEQFF.